This TCR beta chain was documented in a study of technical replicates of blood from a handful of donors. The CDR3 covers 14 residues. The germline CDR1 and CDR2 sequences are SGDLS and YYNGEE. With 1 base clipped from V and 8 bases from J, the junction kept 8 bases outside the gene matches. TCRdb's table, derived via immunoSEQ multiplex PCR, lists solely in-frame clones and lacks some. The sample holds 60,000 to 90,000 clones, about 95% seen once. Sequencing input: T cells isolated from PBMCs. The source of this sequence is a human donor in good health. This chain links TRBV9 with TRBJ1-2; 7 bases match TRBD1. The CDR3 spells CASSVSGTASGYTF. The CDR3 DNA is TGTGCCAGCAGCGTATCGGGGACAGCGAGCGGCTACACCTTC.